This T cell receptor beta chain was identified during a study of monozygotic twins with inflammatory bowel disease. A remark on this clonotype: The antigen remains undetermined.

TCRdb processed the 5' RACE reads again and assigns one entry to each CDR3 protein, with no DNA. The sample spans about 210,000 distinct CDR3 sequences; the ten largest clones claim roughly 1.5%. Germline assignment: CDR1 DFQATT and CDR2 SNEGSKA (reference sequence). This CDR3 spans 13 amino acids. Study-level findings and limits: Patient repertoire variability may have increased through differing immunosuppressive treatments.

This receptor was identified in a human donor with ulcerative colitis or Crohn's disease, or a healthy co-twin of an affected twin (not recorded which). The sample consisted of blood. The chain couples TRBV20-1 to TRBJ1-5; the D gene TCRdb calls, TRBD1, cannot be checked with no DNA. The CDR3 here is CSAGTGRGQPQHF.